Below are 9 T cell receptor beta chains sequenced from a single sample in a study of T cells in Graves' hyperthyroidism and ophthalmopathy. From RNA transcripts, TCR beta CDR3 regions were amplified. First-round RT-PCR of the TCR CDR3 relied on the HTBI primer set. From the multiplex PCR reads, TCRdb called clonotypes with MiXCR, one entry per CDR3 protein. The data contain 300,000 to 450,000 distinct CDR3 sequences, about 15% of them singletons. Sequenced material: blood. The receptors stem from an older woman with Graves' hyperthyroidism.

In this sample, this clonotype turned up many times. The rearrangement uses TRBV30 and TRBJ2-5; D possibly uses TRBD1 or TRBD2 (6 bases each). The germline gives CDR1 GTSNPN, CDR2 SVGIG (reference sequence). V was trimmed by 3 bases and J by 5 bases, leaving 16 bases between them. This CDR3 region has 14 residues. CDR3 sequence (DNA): TGTGCCTGGAGGGCCGGGGGCGGGCGTGAGACCCAGTACTTC. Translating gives CAWRAGGGRETQYF.

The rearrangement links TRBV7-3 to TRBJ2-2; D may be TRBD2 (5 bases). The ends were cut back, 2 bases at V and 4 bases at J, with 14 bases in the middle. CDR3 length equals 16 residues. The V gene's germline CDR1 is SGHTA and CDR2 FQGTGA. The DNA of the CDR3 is TGTGCCAGCAGCTTATTAGTGGGAGATGGCACCGGGGAGCTGTTTTTT. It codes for CASSLLVGDGTGELFF.

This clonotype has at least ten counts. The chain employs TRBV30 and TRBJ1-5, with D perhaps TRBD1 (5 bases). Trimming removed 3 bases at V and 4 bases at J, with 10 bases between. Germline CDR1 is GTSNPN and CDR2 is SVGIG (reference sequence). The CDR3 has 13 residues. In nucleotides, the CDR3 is TGTGCCTGGAGCGGGGACGGAAATCAGCCCCAGCATTTT. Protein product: CAWSGDGNQPQHF. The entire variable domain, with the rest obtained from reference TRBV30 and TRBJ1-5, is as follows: SQTIHQWPATLVQPVGSPLSLECTVEGTSNPNLYWYRQAAGRGLQLLFYSVGIGQISSEVPQNLSASRPQDRQFILSSKKLLLSDSGFYLCAWSGDGNQPQHFGDGTRLSIL.

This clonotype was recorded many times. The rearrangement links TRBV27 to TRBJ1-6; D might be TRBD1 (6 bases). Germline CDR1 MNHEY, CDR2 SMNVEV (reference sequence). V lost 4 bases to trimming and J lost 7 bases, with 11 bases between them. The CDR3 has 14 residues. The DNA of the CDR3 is TGTGCCAGCAGTTGGTCAGGGGAGAATTCACCCCTCCACTTT. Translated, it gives CASSWSGENSPLHF.

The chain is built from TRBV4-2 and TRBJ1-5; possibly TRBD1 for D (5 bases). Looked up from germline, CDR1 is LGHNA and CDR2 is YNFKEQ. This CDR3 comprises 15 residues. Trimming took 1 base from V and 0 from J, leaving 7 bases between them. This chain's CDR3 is CASSQGTISNQPQHF. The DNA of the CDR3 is TGTGCCAGCAGCCAAGGGACAATTAGCAATCAGCCCCAGCATTTT.

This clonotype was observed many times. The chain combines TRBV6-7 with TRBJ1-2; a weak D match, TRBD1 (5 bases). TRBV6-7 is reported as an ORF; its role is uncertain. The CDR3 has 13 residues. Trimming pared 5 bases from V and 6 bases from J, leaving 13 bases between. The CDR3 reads CASSAGHGNGYTF. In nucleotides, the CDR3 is TGTGCCAGCAGTGCGGGGCACGGGAATGGCTACACCTTC.

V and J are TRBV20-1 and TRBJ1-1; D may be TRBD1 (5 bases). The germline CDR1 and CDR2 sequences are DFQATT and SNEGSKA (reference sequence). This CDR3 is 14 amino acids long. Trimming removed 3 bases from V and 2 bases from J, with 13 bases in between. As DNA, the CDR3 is TGCAGTGCTAGCGAGGGGTTCCGTAACACTGAAGCTTTCTTT. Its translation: CSASEGFRNTEAFF.

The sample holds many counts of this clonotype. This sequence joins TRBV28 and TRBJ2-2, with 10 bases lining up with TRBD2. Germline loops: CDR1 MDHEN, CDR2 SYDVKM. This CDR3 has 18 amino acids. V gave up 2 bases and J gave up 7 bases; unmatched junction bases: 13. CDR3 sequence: CASSLGLAGVPRDGELFF. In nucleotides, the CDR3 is TGTGCCAGCAGTTTAGGGCTAGCGGGAGTGCCCAGGGACGGGGAGCTGTTTTTT.

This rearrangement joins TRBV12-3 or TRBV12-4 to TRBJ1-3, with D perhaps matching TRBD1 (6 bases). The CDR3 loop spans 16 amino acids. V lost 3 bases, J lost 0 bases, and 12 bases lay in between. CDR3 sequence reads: CASSLKQGSSGNTIYF. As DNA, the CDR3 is TGTGCCAGCAGTTTGAAACAGGGAAGCTCTGGAAACACCATATATTTT.